This TCR beta chain was captured by sequencing in a study of T cells after yellow fever vaccination. The CDR3 length is 15 residues. Germline V gives CDR1 KGHDR, CDR2 SFDVKD. Trimming pared 5 bases from V and 3 bases from J, leaving 14 bases between. This clonotype was observed a handful of times. A single record per CDR3 protein comes from TCRdb applying MiXCR to the 5' RACE reads. This table has just over 300,000 distinct CDR3 sequences, about 3.5% appearing once. The V gene is TRBV24-1, the J gene TRBJ2-3; the D gene could be TRBD1 or TRBD2 (5 bases each). Sequenced here: PBMCs, sampled on the day of the yellow fever booster vaccination. The receptor was isolated from a man between 18 and 29 years old who received the YFV17D yellow fever vaccine. The CDR3 DNA sequence: TGTGCCACCAGTGTCCCGGGACGTTGGACAGATACGCAGTATTTT. Translation gives CATSVPGRWTDTQYF.